What follows is one T cell receptor beta chain and its context. Only in-frame clones appear in the TCRdb table, and some are missing; sequencing was by immunoSEQ multiplex PCR. In the table there are more than 200,000 clones, around nine tenths of which are singletons. The data are from a study of blood T cell repertoires in COVID-19. In the study overall: Sources were T cells, B-cell-depleted T cells, or PBMCs; the material itself was cDNA or gDNA.

V was shortened by 6 bases and J by 6 bases, with 14 bases between the two germline ends. Germline CDR1 reads MDHEN; CDR2 reads SYDVKM. CDR3 length: 14 amino acids. This clonotype originated in a man aged 18-30 years with active or convalescent COVID-19. Sequencing used peripheral blood. This sequence joins TRBV28 and TRBJ1-4; the D gene is possibly TRBD1 (6 bases). The CDR3 nucleotides read TGTGCCAGCAGCCGGACAGACATTTATGAAAAACTGTTTTTT. This encodes CASSRTDIYEKLFF.